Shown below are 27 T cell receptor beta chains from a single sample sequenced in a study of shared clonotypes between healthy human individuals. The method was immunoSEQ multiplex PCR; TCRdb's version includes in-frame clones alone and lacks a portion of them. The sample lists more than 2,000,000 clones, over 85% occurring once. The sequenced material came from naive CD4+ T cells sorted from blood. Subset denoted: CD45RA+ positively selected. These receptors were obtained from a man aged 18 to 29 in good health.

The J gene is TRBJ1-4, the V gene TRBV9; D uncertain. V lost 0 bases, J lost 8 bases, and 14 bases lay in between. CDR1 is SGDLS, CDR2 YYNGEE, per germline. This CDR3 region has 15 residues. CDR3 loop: CASSVDPGRGEKLFF. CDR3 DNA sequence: TGTGCCAGCAGCGTAGATCCAGGAAGAGGAGAAAAACTGTTTTTT.

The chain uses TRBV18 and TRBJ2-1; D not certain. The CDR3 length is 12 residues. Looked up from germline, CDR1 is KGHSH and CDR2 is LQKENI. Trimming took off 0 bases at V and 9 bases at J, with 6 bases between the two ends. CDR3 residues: CASSPPTGEQFF. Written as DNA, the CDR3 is TGTGCCAGCTCACCACCGACGGGTGAGCAGTTCTTC. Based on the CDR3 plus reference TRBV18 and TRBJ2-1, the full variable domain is NAGVMQNPRHLVRRRGQEARLRCSPMKGHSHVYWYRQLPEEGLKFMVYLQKENIIDESGMPKERFSAEFPKEGPSILRIQQVVRGDSAAYFCASSPPTGEQFFGPGTRLTVL.

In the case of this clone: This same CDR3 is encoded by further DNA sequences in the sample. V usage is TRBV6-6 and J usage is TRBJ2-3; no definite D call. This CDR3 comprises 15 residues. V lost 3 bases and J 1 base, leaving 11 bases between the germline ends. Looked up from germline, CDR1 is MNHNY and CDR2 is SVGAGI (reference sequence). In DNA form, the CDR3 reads TGTGCCAGCAGTTATCGACCTGGCGGCACAGATACGCAGTATTTT. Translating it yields CASSYRPGGTDTQYF.

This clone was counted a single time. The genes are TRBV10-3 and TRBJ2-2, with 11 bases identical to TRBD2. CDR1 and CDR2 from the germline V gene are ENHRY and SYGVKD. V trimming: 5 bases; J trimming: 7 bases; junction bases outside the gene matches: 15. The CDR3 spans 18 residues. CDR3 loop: CAISFGLAGPAGGGELFF. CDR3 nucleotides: TGTGCCATCAGTTTTGGACTAGCGGGTCCGGCCGGAGGCGGGGAGCTGTTTTTT.

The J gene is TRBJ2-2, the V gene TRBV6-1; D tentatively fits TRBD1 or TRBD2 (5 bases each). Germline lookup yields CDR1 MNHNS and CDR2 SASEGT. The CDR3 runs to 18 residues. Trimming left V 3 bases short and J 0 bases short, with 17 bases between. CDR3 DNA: TGTGCCAGCAGTGAGTTGAGGGGCCGGACCGCGAACACCGGGGAGCTGTTTTTT. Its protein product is CASSELRGRTANTGELFF.

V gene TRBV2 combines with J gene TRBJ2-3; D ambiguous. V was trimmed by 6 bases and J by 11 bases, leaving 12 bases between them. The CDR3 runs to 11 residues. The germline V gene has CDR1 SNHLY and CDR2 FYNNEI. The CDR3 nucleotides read TGTGCCAGCAGGCCTCTGGGGTTGCAGTATTTT. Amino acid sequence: CASRPLGLQYF.

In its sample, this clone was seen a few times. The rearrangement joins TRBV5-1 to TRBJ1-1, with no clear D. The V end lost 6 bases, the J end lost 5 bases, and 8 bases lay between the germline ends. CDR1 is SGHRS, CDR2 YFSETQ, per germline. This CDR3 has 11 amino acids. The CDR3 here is CASKSGTEAFF. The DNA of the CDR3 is TGCGCCAGCAAATCGGGGACTGAAGCTTTCTTT.

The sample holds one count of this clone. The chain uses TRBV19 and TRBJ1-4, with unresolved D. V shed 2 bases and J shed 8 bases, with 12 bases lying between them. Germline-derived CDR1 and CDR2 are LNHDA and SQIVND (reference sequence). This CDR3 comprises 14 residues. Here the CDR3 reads CASSIRTSPEKLFF. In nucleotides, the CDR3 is TGTGCCAGTAGTATACGAACCAGTCCCGAAAAACTGTTTTTT.

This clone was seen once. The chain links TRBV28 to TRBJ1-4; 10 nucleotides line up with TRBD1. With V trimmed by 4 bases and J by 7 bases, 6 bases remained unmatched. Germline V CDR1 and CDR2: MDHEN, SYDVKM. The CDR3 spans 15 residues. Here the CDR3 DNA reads TGTGCCAGCAGTTACGCGGACAGGGGGGTTGAAAAACTGTTTTTT. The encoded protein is CASSYADRGVEKLFF.

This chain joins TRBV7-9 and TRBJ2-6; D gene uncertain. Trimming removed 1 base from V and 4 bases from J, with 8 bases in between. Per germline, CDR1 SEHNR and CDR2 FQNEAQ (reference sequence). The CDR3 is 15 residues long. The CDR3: CASSLVPNGANVLTF. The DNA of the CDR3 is TGTGCCAGCAGCTTAGTCCCTAACGGGGCCAACGTCCTGACTTTC.

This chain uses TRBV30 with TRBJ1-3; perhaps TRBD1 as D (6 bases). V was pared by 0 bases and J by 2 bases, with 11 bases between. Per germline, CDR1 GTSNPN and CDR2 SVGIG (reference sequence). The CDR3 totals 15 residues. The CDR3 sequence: CAWSVLGGAGNTIYF. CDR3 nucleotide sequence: TGTGCCTGGAGTGTACTCGGGGGCGCTGGAAACACCATATATTTT. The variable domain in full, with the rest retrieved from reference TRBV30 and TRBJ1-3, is SQTIHQWPATLVQPVGSPLSLECTVEGTSNPNLYWYRQAAGRGLQLLFYSVGIGQISSEVPQNLSASRPQDRQFILSSKKLLLSDSGFYLCAWSVLGGAGNTIYFGEGSWLTVV.

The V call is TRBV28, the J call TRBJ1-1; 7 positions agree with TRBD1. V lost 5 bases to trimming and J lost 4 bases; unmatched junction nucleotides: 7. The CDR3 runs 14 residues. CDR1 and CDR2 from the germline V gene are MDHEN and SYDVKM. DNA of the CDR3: TGTGCCAGCAGTCTTAGGGGGCAGGGCACTGAAGCTTTCTTT. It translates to CASSLRGQGTEAFF.

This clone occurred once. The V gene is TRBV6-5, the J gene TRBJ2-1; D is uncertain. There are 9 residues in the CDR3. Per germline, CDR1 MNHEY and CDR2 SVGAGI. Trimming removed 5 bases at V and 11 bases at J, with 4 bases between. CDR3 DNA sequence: TGTGCCAGCAGTGAAAAGCAGTTCTTC. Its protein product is CASSEKQFF.

In DNA, the CDR3 is TGTGCCAGCAGTGTAGGGACAGGGCTTCGGTACGAGCAGTACTTC. Translation gives CASSVGTGLRYEQYF. V and J are TRBV6-1 and TRBJ2-7; 9 bases fit TRBD1. Germline CDR1 MNHNS, CDR2 SASEGT. The V gene end was trimmed by 4 bases and the J gene end by 4 bases; junction bases not matched to a gene: 8. This CDR3 spans 15 amino acids.

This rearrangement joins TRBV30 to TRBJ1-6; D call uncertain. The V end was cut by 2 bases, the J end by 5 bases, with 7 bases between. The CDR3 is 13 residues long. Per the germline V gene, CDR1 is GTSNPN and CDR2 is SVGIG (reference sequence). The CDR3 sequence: CAWSLRDNSPLHF. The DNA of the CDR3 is TGTGCCTGGAGTTTGAGGGATAATTCACCCCTCCACTTT. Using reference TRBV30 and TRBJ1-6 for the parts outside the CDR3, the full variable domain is SQTIHQWPATLVQPVGSPLSLECTVEGTSNPNLYWYRQAAGRGLQLLFYSVGIGQISSEVPQNLSASRPQDRQFILSSKKLLLSDSGFYLCAWSLRDNSPLHFGNGTRLTVT.

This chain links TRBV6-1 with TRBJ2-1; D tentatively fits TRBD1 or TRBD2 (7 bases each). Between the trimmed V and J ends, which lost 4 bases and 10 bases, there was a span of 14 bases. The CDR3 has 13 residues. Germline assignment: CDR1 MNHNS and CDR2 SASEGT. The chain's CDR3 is CASSAGGGGEQFF. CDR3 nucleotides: TGTGCCAGCAGTGCAGGGGGGGGAGGCGAGCAGTTCTTC.

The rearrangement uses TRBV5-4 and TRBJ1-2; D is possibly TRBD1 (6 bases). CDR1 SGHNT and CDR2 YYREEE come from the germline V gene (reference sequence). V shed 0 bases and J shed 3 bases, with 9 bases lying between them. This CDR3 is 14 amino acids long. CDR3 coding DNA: TGTGCCAGCAGCTTGGCCAGGGGAGACTATGGCTACACCTTC. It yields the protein CASSLARGDYGYTF.

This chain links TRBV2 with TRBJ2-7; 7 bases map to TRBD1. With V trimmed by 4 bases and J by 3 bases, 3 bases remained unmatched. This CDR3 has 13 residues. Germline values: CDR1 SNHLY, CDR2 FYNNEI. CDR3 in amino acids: CASSGQGDYEQYF. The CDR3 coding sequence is TGTGCCAGCAGTGGACAGGGAGACTACGAGCAGTACTTC.

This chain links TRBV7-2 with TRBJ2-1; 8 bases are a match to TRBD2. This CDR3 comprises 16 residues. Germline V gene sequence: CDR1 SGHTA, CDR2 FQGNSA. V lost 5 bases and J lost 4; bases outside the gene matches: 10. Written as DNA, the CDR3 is TGTGCCAGCAGCCTGGTGGGGGTAGCGGGATACAATGAGCAGTTCTTC. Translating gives CASSLVGVAGYNEQFF.

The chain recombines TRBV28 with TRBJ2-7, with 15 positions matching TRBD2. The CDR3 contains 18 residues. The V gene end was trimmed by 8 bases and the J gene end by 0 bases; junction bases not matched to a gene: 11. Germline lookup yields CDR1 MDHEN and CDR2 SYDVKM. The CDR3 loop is CASWSQRTSGGASYEQYF. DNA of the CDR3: TGTGCCAGCTGGTCCCAGAGGACTAGCGGGGGGGCCTCCTACGAGCAGTACTTC.

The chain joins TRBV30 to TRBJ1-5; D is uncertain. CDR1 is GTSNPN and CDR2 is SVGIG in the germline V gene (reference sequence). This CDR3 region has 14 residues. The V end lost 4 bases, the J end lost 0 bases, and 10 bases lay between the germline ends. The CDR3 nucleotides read TGTGCCTGGACCCTTAGAGGTAGCAATCAGCCCCAGCATTTT. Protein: CAWTLRGSNQPQHF.

CDR3 nucleotide sequence: TGCGCCAGCAGCCAAGCGGTTCTAGCGGGAGATCAGGAGCAGTACTTC. The encoded protein is CASSQAVLAGDQEQYF. The rearrangement links TRBV4-3 to TRBJ2-7; 10 nucleotides line up with TRBD2. The CDR3 spans 16 residues. Germline V lookup: CDR1 LGHNA, CDR2 YSLEER. V lost 1 base to trimming and J lost 7 bases; unmatched junction nucleotides: 10.

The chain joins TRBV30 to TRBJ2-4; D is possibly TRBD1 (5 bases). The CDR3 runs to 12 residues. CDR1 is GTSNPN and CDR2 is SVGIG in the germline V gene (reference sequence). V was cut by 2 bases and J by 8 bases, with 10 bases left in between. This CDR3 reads CAWSRGADIQYF. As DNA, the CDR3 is TGTGCCTGGAGTAGGGGCGCGGACATTCAGTACTTC.

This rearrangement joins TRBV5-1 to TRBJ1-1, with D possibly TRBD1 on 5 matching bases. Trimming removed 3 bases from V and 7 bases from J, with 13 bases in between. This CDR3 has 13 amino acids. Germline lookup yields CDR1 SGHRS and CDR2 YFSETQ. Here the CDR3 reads CASSWGDGLEAFF. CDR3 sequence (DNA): TGCGCCAGCAGCTGGGGGGACGGGCTTGAAGCTTTCTTT. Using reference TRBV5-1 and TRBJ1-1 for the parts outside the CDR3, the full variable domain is KAGVTQTPRYLIKTRGQQVTLSCSPISGHRSVSWYQQTPGQGLQFLFEYFSETQRNKGNFPGRFSGRQFSNSRSEMNVSTLELGDSALYLCASSWGDGLEAFFGQGTRLTVV.

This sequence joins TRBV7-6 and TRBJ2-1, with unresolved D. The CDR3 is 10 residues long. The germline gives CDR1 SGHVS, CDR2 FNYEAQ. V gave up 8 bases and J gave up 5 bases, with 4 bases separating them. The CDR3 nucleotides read TGTGCCAGCGGAGACAATGAGCAGTTCTTC. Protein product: CASGDNEQFF.

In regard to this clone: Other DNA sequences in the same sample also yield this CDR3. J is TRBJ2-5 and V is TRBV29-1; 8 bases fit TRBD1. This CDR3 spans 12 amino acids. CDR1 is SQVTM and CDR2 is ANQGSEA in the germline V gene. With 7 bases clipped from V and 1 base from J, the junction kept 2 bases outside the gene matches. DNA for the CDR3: TGCAGCGCCGGACAGGGCCAAGAGACCCAGTACTTC. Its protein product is CSAGQGQETQYF.

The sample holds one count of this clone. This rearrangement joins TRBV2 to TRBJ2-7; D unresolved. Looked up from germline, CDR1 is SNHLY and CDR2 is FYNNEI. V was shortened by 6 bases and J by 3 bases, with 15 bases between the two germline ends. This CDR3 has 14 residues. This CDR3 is CASRTNILGYEQYF. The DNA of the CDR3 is TGTGCCAGCAGAACAAATATACTGGGCTACGAGCAGTACTTC.